These T cell receptor beta chains were read from a single sample in a study of T cells after yellow fever vaccination. TCRdb fed the 5' RACE reads into MiXCR, producing one record per CDR3 protein. The table has hundreds of thousands of distinct CDR3 sequences, 3.6% seen once. The input for sequencing was PBMCs, taken on the day of the yellow fever booster vaccination. Receptor source: a young man who received the YFV17D yellow fever vaccine. Each CDR3 is given with its conserved first and last residue. D genes are given only for firm matches. Only some rows state a clone size, as once, few, many or a class for expanded clones.

size	V	J	D	DNA	CDR3
-	TRBV18	TRBJ1-6	-	TGTGCCAGCTCACAGAGGGGGTATAATTCACCCCTCCACTTT	CASSQRGYNSPLHF
-	TRBV19	TRBJ2-3	TRBD2	TGTGCCAGTAGCACAATAGCGGGGGGAAGGAGAGATACGCAGTATTTT	CASSTIAGGRRDTQYF
many	TRBV11-2	TRBJ2-1	-	TGTGCCAGCAGCTCCATCAAAACCTACAATGAGCAGTTCTTC	CASSSIKTYNEQFF
many	TRBV7-9	TRBJ1-6	TRBD1	TGTGCCAGCAGCGTAGACAGGGGACGATCACCCCTCCACTTT	CASSVDRGRSPLHF
-	TRBV19	TRBJ2-1	-	TGTGCCAGTAGTCCCCCCCTCAGGGGGAGGTCCTACAATGAGCAGTTCTTC	CASSPPLRGRSYNEQFF
-	TRBV10-3	TRBJ1-1	-	TGTGCCATCAGTCCGGGAAACATGAACACTGAAGCTTTCTTT	CAISPGNMNTEAFF
many	TRBV19	TRBJ2-3	TRBD1	TGTGCCAGTAGTATAGTGGGACAGGGAACGTGGGGAACAGATACGCAGTATTTT	CASSIVGQGTWGTDTQYF
many	TRBV6-5	TRBJ1-2	-	TGTGCCAGCAGTTCATTCCGGGACCCAAAGTTTAACTATGGCTACACCTTC	CASSSFRDPKFNYGYTF
many	TRBV7-2	TRBJ2-7	TRBD2	TGTGCCAGCAGCTTAGTTCTCGGGATTGGTAGCGGGGGGGCCGCGCAGTACTTC	CASSLVLGIGSGGAAQYF
many	TRBV5-1	TRBJ2-6	-	TGCGCCAGCAGGGTATCGGGACTTCTCTCTGGGGCCAACGTCCTGACTTTC	CASRVSGLLSGANVLTF
many	TRBV7-8	TRBJ2-2	TRBD2	TGTGCCAGCAGCCTAGGGACTAGAAACACCGGGGAGCTGTTTTTT	CASSLGTRNTGELFF
few	TRBV20-1	TRBJ1-5	-	TGCAGTGACGACGGGCGGGGAATATCTCAGCCCCAGCATTTT	CSDDGRGISQPQHF
-	TRBV12-3/TRBV12-4	TRBJ2-7	TRBD1	TGTGCCAGCAGTTTCAGGCCAGGGGGAAGCTCCTACGAGCAGTACTTC	CASSFRPGGSSYEQYF
few	TRBV19	TRBJ1-1	-	TGTGCCAGTAACCCGGGAATTGGGACGCGGGCTACTGAAGCTTTCTTT	CASNPGIGTRATEAFF
many	TRBV12-3/TRBV12-4	TRBJ2-1	-	TGTGCCAGCGGGTGGGGGGCTTTGCAGTTCTTC	CASGWGALQFF
many	TRBV6-4	TRBJ2-2	-	TGTGCCAGCAGTGACGGGACAAACACCGGGGAGCTGTTTTTT	CASSDGTNTGELFF
many	TRBV9	TRBJ2-1	TRBD2	TGTGCCAGCAGCCACGGGGGGGTTGGTGAGCAGTTCTTC	CASSHGGVGEQFF
-	TRBV20-1	TRBJ1-5	TRBD1	TGCAGTGCTAGCCAGACAGGGGGCCGGGTAAGAGGGCCCCAGCATTTT	CSASQTGGRVRGPQHF
-	TRBV7-6	TRBJ2-7	-	TGTGCCAGCAGCTTAGCTACCTCCGAGCAGTACTTC	CASSLATSEQYF
-	TRBV9	TRBJ2-2	TRBD1	TGTGCCAGCAGCGTCCAGGGGGCTCGGGTCACCGGGGAGCTGTTTTTT	CASSVQGARVTGELFF
-	TRBV5-1	TRBJ2-7	TRBD1	TGCGCCAGCAGCTGGACAGGAGGTGCCTACGAGCAGTACTTC	CASSWTGGAYEQYF
many	TRBV11-2	TRBJ1-1	-	TGTGCCAGCAGCTTAGCCCCGGGGACTAACACTGAAGCTTTCTTT	CASSLAPGTNTEAFF
many	TRBV25-1	TRBJ1-2	-	TGTGCCAGCAGTGCCGCCGCGTCGACCGGGAGCTACACCTTC	CASSAAASTGSYTF
many	TRBV4-3	TRBJ1-2	TRBD1	TGCGCCAGCAGCTACGAGACAGGGGAATATGGCTACACCTTC	CASSYETGEYGYTF
many	TRBV3-1	TRBJ2-7	-	TGTGCCAGCAGCCACGCGGGGATGCTGATCTACGAGCAGTACTTC	CASSHAGMLIYEQYF
-	TRBV12-3/TRBV12-4	TRBJ2-1	-	TGTGCCATCCCTGGGGAAGGGCCCTTGAGCTCCTACAATGAGCAGTTCTTC	CAIPGEGPLSSYNEQFF
many	TRBV7-3	TRBJ2-1	TRBD1	TGTGCCAGCAGCGACCCCTCAGGGGGCGGTGTAAATGAGCAGTTCTTC	CASSDPSGGGVNEQFF
few	TRBV6-5	TRBJ2-5	-	TGTGCCAGCAGTTACTCGAATACAGCCTGGGAAGAGACCCAGTACTTC	CASSYSNTAWEETQYF
-	TRBV11-2	TRBJ2-2	-	TGTGCCAGCATCAAACTGACCGGGGAGCTGTTTTTT	CASIKLTGELFF
few	TRBV28	TRBJ2-5	-	TGTGCCAGCAGCCCCAATCTAATGCATCGTGAGACCCAGTACTTC	CASSPNLMHRETQYF
few	TRBV5-7	TRBJ2-3	TRBD2	TGTGCCAGCATCCACAGGGGTACGAGCGGGGGGCCGCAGTATTTT	CASIHRGTSGGPQYF
many	TRBV7-2	TRBJ2-3	-	TGTGCCAGCAGCTTAGCGCCGGGGGCCCGCACAGATACGCAGTATTTT	CASSLAPGARTDTQYF
many	TRBV18	TRBJ2-7	TRBD2	TGTGCCAGCTCACCACCGGTGCTAGCGGGTCGCCGCTCCTACGAGCAGTACTTC	CASSPPVLAGRRSYEQYF
many	TRBV7-9	TRBJ2-7	TRBD1	TGTGCCAGCAGCTTAGGGCAGGGGGCGCGCGACGAGCAGTACTTC	CASSLGQGARDEQYF
-	TRBV6-6	TRBJ1-1	-	TGTGCCAGCAGATTGCCCTCGGGGAGCAGTAAACGGACTGAAGCTTTCTTT	CASRLPSGSSKRTEAFF
many	TRBV20-1	TRBJ2-5	TRBD1	TGCAGTGCTAGAGATCAAGGGACAGGGGAGACCCAGTACTTC	CSARDQGTGETQYF
few	TRBV12-3/TRBV12-4	TRBJ2-1	TRBD2	TGTGCCAGCAGTTTAGTAGTGACTAGCGGGGGGACCAGCTCCTACAATGAGCAGTTCTTC	CASSLVVTSGGTSSYNEQFF
few	TRBV7-7	TRBJ2-2	TRBD1	TGTGCCAGTGGACAGGGGGAGTTGACCGGGGAGCTGTTTTTT	CASGQGELTGELFF
many	TRBV5-6	TRBJ2-5	TRBD2	TGTGCCAGCAGGGGATTGACTAGCAGGATGGACTTC	CASRGLTSRMDF
-	TRBV29-1	TRBJ2-3	-	TGCAGCGTTGAGCTCCCTTTGGGGGATACGCAGTATTTT	CSVELPLGDTQYF
few	TRBV6-2/TRBV6-3	TRBJ1-2	-	TGTGCCAGCAGTTACTCTTTCCAGGGGAGAGAGGGCTATGGCTACACCTTC	CASSYSFQGREGYGYTF
few	TRBV19	TRBJ2-7	-	TGTGCCAGTAGTAAACCGGGCTCGACAAGCACCTACGAGCAGTACTTC	CASSKPGSTSTYEQYF
many	TRBV20-1	TRBJ2-5	TRBD2	TGCAGTGCTAGGTCGGGGGGGACTGGGGACCAGTACTTC	CSARSGGTGDQYF
few	TRBV18	TRBJ1-3	-	TGTGCCAGCTCACCACTGAGGACAGCGACCTCTGGAAACACCATATATTTT	CASSPLRTATSGNTIYF
many	TRBV15	TRBJ1-5	TRBD1	TGTGCCACCAGCACACCCGCGCGGGGGACAGGGGATGGCAATCAGCCCCAGCATTTT	CATSTPARGTGDGNQPQHF
many	TRBV7-2	TRBJ2-1	-	TGTGCCAGCAGCCCAGCTCCATCCTACAATGAGCAGTTCTTC	CASSPAPSYNEQFF
-	TRBV12-3/TRBV12-4	TRBJ1-2	-	TGTGCCAGCAGTTCTGGCCCTTTTGAAGGCTACACCTTC	CASSSGPFEGYTF
many	TRBV20-1	TRBJ1-5	TRBD1	TGCAGTGCTAGAGGTTGGACAGGGGATCAGCCCCAGCATTTT	CSARGWTGDQPQHF
many	TRBV6-5	TRBJ1-1	-	TGTGCCAGCACCAAGAATGGGGGGAACACTGAAGCTTTCTTT	CASTKNGGNTEAFF
many	TRBV9	TRBJ2-3	TRBD2	TGTGCCAGCAGCGTTCGACTAGCGGGGGAGGATACGCAGTATTTT	CASSVRLAGEDTQYF
-	TRBV12-3/TRBV12-4	TRBJ2-3	-	TGTGCCAGCAGTCAGGGCGCATATACGCAGTATTTT	CASSQGAYTQYF
-	TRBV12-3/TRBV12-4	TRBJ2-2	TRBD2	TGTGCCAGCAGGAGGACTAGCGCGAACACCGGGGAGCTGTTTTTT	CASRRTSANTGELFF
few	TRBV20-1	TRBJ1-2	TRBD1	TGCAGTGCCAGCGGACAGGCTCACTCTGGCTACACCTTC	CSASGQAHSGYTF
many	TRBV29-1	TRBJ2-1	TRBD2	TGCAGCGTAGAACCGGGACTAGGGAATGAGCAGTTCTTC	CSVEPGLGNEQFF
-	TRBV7-2	TRBJ2-1	TRBD2	TGTGCCAGCAGTCCCCGACTAGCGGGGGGTTTCAGCTCCTACAATGAGCAGTTCTTC	CASSPRLAGGFSSYNEQFF
few	TRBV6-1	TRBJ1-1	-	TGTGCCAGCAATACGGAGATGAACACTGAAGCTTTCTTT	CASNTEMNTEAFF